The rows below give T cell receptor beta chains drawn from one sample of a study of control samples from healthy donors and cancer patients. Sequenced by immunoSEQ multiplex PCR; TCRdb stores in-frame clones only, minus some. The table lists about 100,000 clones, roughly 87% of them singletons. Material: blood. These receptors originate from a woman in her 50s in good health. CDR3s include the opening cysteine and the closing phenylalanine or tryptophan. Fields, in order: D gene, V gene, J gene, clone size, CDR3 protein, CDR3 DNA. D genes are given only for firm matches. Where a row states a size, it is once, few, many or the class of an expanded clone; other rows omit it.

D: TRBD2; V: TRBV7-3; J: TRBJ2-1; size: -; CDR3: CASSQSGTGGRYNEQFF; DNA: TGTGCCAGCAGCCAATCGGGTACGGGAGGCCGATACAATGAGCAGTTCTTC
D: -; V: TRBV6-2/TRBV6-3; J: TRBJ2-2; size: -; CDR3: CASSFKSVITGELFF; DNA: TGTGCCAGCAGTTTCAAGTCGGTTATCACCGGGGAGCTGTTTTTT
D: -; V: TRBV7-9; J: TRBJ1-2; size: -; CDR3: CASSLEDRGEIYGYTF; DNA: TGTGCCAGCAGTCTCGAGGACAGAGGAGAGATTTATGGCTACACCTTC
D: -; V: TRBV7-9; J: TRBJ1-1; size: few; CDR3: CASSSVSTEAFF; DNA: TGTGCCAGCAGCTCCGTATCCACTGAAGCTTTCTTT
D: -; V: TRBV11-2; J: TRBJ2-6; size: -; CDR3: CASSLLRGANVLTF; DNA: TGTGCCAGCAGCTTGCTAAGAGGGGCCAACGTCCTGACTTTC
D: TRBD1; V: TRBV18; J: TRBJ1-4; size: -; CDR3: CATPSMGQGIEKLFF; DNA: TGTGCCACCCCATCCATGGGACAGGGGATTGAAAAACTGTTTTTT
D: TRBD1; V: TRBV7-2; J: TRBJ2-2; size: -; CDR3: CASSLDPGGAGELFF; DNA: TGTGCCAGCAGCTTAGATCCAGGGGGAGCCGGGGAGCTGTTTTTT
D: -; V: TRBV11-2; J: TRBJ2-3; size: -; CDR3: CASSIPIGGRWADTQYF; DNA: TGTGCCAGCAGCATCCCCATTGGGGGGAGGTGGGCGGATACGCAGTATTTT
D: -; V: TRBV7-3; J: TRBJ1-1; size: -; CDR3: CASSLNEGINTEAFF; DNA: TGTGCCAGCAGCTTAAACGAGGGGATTAACACTGAAGCTTTCTTT
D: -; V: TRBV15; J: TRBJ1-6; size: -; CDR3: CATSRDMGNSPLHF; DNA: TGTGCCACCAGCCGGGACATGGGTAATTCACCCCTCCACTTT
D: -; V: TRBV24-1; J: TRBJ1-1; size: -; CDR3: CATSDRGIKAFF; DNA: TGTGCCACCAGTGATCGGGGAATCAAGGCTTTCTTT
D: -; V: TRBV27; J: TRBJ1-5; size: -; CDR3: CASSLSWYQPQHF; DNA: TGTGCCAGCAGTTTATCGTGGTATCAGCCCCAGCATTTT
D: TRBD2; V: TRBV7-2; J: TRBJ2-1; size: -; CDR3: CASSVGLAVYNEQFF; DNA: TGTGCCAGCAGCGTGGGACTAGCGGTCTACAATGAGCAGTTCTTC
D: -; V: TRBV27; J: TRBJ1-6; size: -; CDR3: CASNRDFNSPLHF; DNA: TGTGCCAGCAACCGGGACTTTAATTCACCCCTCCACTTT
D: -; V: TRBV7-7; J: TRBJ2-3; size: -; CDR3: CASSFSRDTQYF; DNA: TGTGCCAGCAGCTTTAGCCGGGATACGCAGTATTTT
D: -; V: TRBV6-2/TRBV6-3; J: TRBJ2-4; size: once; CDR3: CASSTVGGSKNIQYF; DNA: TGTGCCAGCAGTACCGTGGGGGGAAGCAAAAACATTCAGTACTTC
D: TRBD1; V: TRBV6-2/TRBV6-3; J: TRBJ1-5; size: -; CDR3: CASSHLGQGYSNQPQHF; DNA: TGTGCCAGCAGTCACCTGGGACAGGGGTATAGCAATCAGCCCCAGCATTTT
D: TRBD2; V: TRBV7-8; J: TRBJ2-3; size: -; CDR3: CASSRKRERGTSEHSTDTQYF; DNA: TGTGCCAGCAGCCGCAAGCGTGAAAGAGGGACTAGCGAGCATAGCACAGATACGCAGTATTTT
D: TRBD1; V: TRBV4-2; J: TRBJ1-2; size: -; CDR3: CASSQDWDREGYTF; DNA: TGTGCCAGCAGCCAAGATTGGGACAGGGAGGGCTACACCTTC
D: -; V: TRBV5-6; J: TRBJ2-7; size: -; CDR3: CASSLLRLSSYEQYF; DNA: TGTGCCAGCAGCTTGTTACGACTCTCTTCCTACGAGCAGTACTTC
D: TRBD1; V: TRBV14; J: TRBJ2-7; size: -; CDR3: CASSRDRAYEQYF; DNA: TGTGCCAGCAGCAGGGACAGGGCCTACGAGCAGTACTTC
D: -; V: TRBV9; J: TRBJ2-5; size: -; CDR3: CASSVRGGEETQYF; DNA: TGTGCCAGCAGCGTACGAGGGGGTGAAGAGACCCAGTACTTC
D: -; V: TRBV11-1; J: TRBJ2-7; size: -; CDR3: CASSLQGGLGEQYF; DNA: TGTGCCAGCAGCTTGCAGGGGGGATTGGGCGAGCAGTACTTC
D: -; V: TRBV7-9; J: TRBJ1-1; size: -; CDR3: CASSFLAEAFF; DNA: TGTGCCAGCAGCTTCCTAGCCGAAGCTTTCTTT
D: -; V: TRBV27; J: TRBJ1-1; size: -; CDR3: CASQGGTEAFF; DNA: TGTGCCAGCCAGGGAGGCACTGAAGCTTTCTTT
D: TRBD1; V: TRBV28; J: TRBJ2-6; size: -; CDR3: CASSSTGQYNVLTF; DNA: TGTGCCAGCAGTTCGACGGGACAGTACAACGTCCTGACTTTC
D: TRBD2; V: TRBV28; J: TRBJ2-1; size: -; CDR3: CASSPRGAGGWGEQFF; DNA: TGTGCCAGCAGTCCCCGGGGAGCGGGAGGATGGGGTGAGCAGTTCTTC
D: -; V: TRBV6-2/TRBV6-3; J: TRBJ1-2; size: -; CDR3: CASSYVPIYGYTF; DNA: TGTGCCAGCAGTTACGTCCCCATCTATGGCTACACCTTC
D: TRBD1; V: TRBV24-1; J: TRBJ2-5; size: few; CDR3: CATGDRGVWQETQYF; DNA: TGTGCCACCGGGGACAGGGGAGTATGGCAAGAGACCCAGTACTTC
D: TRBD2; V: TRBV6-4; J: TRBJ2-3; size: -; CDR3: CASSVAGDTDTQYF; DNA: TGTGCCAGCAGTGTAGCGGGGGACACAGATACGCAGTATTTT
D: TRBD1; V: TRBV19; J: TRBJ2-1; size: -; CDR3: CASSISSRQGAFF; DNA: TGTGCCAGTAGTATATCATCCCGGCAGGGGGCTTTCTTC
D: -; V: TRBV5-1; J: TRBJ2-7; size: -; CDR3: CASSLVSSAAYEQYF; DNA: TGCGCCAGCAGCTTGGTGTCAAGCGCGGCCTACGAGCAGTACTTC
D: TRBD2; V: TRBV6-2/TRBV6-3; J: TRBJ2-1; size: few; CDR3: CASSKSGTSGRAGEQFF; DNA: TGTGCCAGCAGTAAGTCCGGGACTAGCGGGAGGGCGGGTGAGCAGTTCTTC
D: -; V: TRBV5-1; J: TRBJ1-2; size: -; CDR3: CASSLVVTDLYGYTF; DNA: TGCGCCAGCAGCTTGGTGGTGACAGACCTCTATGGCTACACCTTC
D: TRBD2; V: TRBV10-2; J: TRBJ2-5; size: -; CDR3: CASSEPSGGVETQYF; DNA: TGCGCCAGCAGTGAACCTAGCGGGGGGGTCGAGACCCAGTACTTC
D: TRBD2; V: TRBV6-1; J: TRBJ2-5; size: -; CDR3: CASSEAAGGTQETQYF; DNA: TGTGCCAGCAGTGAAGCTGCCGGGGGGACTCAAGAGACCCAGTACTTC
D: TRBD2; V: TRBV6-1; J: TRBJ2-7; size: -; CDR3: CASSENWGGPYEQYF; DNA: TGTGCCAGCAGTGAAAACTGGGGGGGACCCTACGAGCAGTACTTC
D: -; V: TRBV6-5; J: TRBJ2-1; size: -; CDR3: CASSYSANEQFF; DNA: TGTGCCAGCAGTTACTCCGCCAATGAGCAGTTCTTC
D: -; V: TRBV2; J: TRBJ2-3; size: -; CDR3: CASSEFAGRPTDTQYF; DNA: TGTGCCAGCAGTGAATTTGCCGGGAGACCCACAGATACGCAGTATTTT
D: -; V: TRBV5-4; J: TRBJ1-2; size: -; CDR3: CASSSPGAGWDYGYTF; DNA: TGTGCCAGCAGCTCCCCGGGGGCAGGGTGGGACTATGGCTACACCTTC
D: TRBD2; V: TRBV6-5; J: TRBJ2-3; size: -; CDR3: CASRVSGGGGDTQYF; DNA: TGTGCCAGCAGAGTTAGCGGGGGTGGTGGGGATACGCAGTATTTT
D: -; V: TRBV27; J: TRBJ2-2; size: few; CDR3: CASSLYGGVIPGELFF; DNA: TGTGCCAGCAGTTTATACGGGGGAGTTATCCCCGGGGAGCTGTTTTTT
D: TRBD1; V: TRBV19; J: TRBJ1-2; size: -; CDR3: CASGGKRDRGGYTF; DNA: TGTGCCTCGGGGGGCAAAAGGGACAGGGGTGGCTACACCTTC
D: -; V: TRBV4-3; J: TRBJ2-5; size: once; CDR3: CASSPREGRETQYF; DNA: TGCGCCAGCAGCCCTAGGGAAGGGAGAGAGACCCAGTACTTC
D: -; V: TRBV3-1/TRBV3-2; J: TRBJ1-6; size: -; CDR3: CASSQGRGSPLHF; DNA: TGTGCCAGCAGCCAAGGACGGGGCTCACCCCTCCACTTT